This entry lists 28 T cell receptor beta chains sequenced from one sample in a study of T cells in Graves' hyperthyroidism and ophthalmopathy. There were TCR beta CDR3 regions amplified from RNA transcripts. The HTBI primer set served for first-round RT-PCR of the TCR CDR3. TCRdb called the multiplex PCR reads again in MiXCR, with one record for every CDR3 protein. The sample lists 350,000 or so distinct CDR3 sequences, 18% occurring once. The sequencing sample was made of blood. The receptors were gathered from a woman between 45 and 60 years old with Graves' hyperthyroidism.

This clonotype was counted many times. As DNA, the CDR3 is TGTGCCAGCTCACCACGCCACGGGCAAGAGACCCAGTACTTC. Amino acid sequence: CASSPRHGQETQYF. This chain joins TRBV18 and TRBJ2-5; D gene unclear. Germline V lookup: CDR1 KGHSH, CDR2 LQKENI. The CDR3 loop spans 14 amino acids. V was shortened by 1 base and J by 2 bases, with 8 bases between the two germline ends.

This clonotype appeared a few times. The V call is TRBV11-2, the J call TRBJ2-2, with D possibly called TRBD1 or TRBD2 (6 bases each). In germline, CDR1 is SGHAT, CDR2 FQNNGV. CDR3 length: 15 amino acids. With 0 bases removed from V and 6 bases from J, the gap between germline ends came to 11 bases. CDR3 amino acids: CASSLEGGFAGELFF. In nucleotides, the CDR3 is TGTGCCAGCAGCTTAGAAGGGGGGTTCGCCGGGGAGCTGTTTTTT.

The CDR3 bases are TGTGCCAGCAGCCAAGTAGGGTTGTGGGGGGGGGCCTACAATGAGCAGTTCTTC. This codes for CASSQVGLWGGAYNEQFF. The gene calls are TRBV3-1 and TRBJ2-1; 7 nucleotides line up with TRBD2. V gave up 1 base and J gave up 2 bases; unmatched junction bases: 11. The CDR3 is 18 amino acids. In germline, CDR1 is LGHDT, CDR2 YNNKEL (reference sequence).

The V and J genes are TRBV2 and TRBJ2-5, with 7 positions matching TRBD1. Germline trimming cut 5 bases from V and 3 bases from J; bases unmatched to any gene: 6. The germline gives CDR1 SNHLY, CDR2 FYNNEI. This CDR3 has 14 residues. The CDR3 DNA follows: TGTGCCAGCAGTTATCGACAGGGTGAAGAGACCCAGTACTTC. Translation: CASSYRQGEETQYF.

Here the CDR3 DNA reads TGTGCCAGCAGTTACCCGGCGGGGGGCTCTGGAAACACCATATATTTT. It encodes CASSYPAGGSGNTIYF. The J gene is TRBJ1-3, the V gene TRBV6-2 or TRBV6-3; D possibly corresponds to TRBD1 (5 bases). The germline V gene encodes CDR1 MNHEY and CDR2 SVGEGT. Deletions cut 2 bases from V and 0 bases from J, with 11 bases between. The CDR3 has 16 amino acids.

This clonotype appeared a few times. This chain joins TRBV19 and TRBJ1-1; 7 nucleotides match TRBD1. The junction had 12 bases not matched to a gene; V was cut back by 6 bases and J by 2 bases. The CDR3 is 16 residues long. Germline lookup yields CDR1 LNHDA and CDR2 SQIVND (reference sequence). The CDR3 loop is CASSDGDSRLNTEAFF. In nucleotides, the CDR3 is TGTGCCAGTAGCGACGGGGACAGTCGCCTAAACACTGAAGCTTTCTTT.

This clonotype was seen a few times. This chain uses TRBV4-1 with TRBJ2-7, with 12 bases aligning to TRBD2. Germline loops: CDR1 MGHRA, CDR2 YSYEKL. V dropped 1 base and J dropped 1; count of bases not matched to a gene: 11. The CDR3 runs 19 residues. CDR3 protein: CASSQAILAGGATSYEQYF. CDR3 DNA: TGCGCCAGCAGCCAAGCCATCCTAGCGGGAGGGGCAACTTCCTACGAGCAGTACTTC.

At least ten counts were recorded for this clonotype. CDR3 region: CASRRGLDTDTQYF. The CDR3 coding sequence is TGTGCCAGCAGGAGGGGACTAGACACAGATACGCAGTATTTT. The chain recombines TRBV2 with TRBJ2-3, with 8 bases identical to TRBD2. The CDR3 spans 14 residues. In germline, CDR1 is SNHLY, CDR2 FYNNEI. V trimming: 6 bases; J trimming: 2 bases; junction bases outside the gene matches: 4. Looking up the rest from reference TRBV2 and TRBJ2-3 gives the full variable domain: EPEVTQTPSHQVTQMGQEVILRCVPISNHLYFYWYRQILGQKVEFLVSFYNNEISEKSEIFDDQFSVERPDGSNFTLKIRSTKLEDSAMYFCASRRGLDTDTQYFGPGTRLTVL.

This clonotype appeared a few times. The V and J genes are TRBV20-1 and TRBJ2-1; D may be TRBD1 (6 bases). V was shortened by 6 bases and J by 5 bases, with 17 bases between the two germline ends. Germline V CDR1 and CDR2: DFQATT, SNEGSKA (reference sequence). The CDR3 spans 14 residues. Here the CDR3 DNA reads TGCAGTGCCAACTCTCAGGGGCTCCACAATGAGCAGTTCTTC. It encodes CSANSQGLHNEQFF.

For this clonotype: A read error is possible here, since a much larger clone lies one base away. CDR3 region: CASSTELAGGERTQYF. DNA of the CDR3: TGTGCCAGCAGCACCGAATTAGCGGGAGGGGAAAGGACCCAGTACTTC. The rearrangement uses TRBV11-2 and TRBJ2-5, with 11 positions matching TRBD2. The ends lost 5 bases at V and 7 bases at J; junction bases unmatched: 12. The germline V gene has CDR1 SGHAT and CDR2 FQNNGV. This CDR3 is 16 amino acids long.

This clonotype has a handful of counts. V gene TRBV6-1 combines with J gene TRBJ1-1, with D hard to call. Germline V gene data show CDR1 as MNHNS and CDR2 as SASEGT. Trimming shortened V by 8 bases and J by 1 base, and 11 bases separated the two germline ends. The length of the CDR3 is 13 residues. The CDR3, as DNA: TGTGCCAGCTCAGACGTCCAGAACACTGAAGCTTTCTTT. Translation: CASSDVQNTEAFF.

The chain uses TRBV3-1 and TRBJ2-3, with 11 bases matching TRBD2. The CDR3 loop spans 15 amino acids. Germline V CDR1 and CDR2: LGHDT, YNNKEL (reference sequence). J was trimmed by 2 bases and V by 7 bases; bases with no gene match: 5. Here the CDR3 reads CASTLAGGHTDTQYF. CDR3 DNA sequence: TGTGCCAGCACCTTAGCGGGGGGGCACACAGATACGCAGTATTTT.

V and J are TRBV25-1 and TRBJ2-1, with D unclear. The germline CDR1 and CDR2 sequences are MGHDK and SYGVNS. The ends were cut back, 4 bases at V and 8 bases at J, with 6 bases in the middle. The CDR3 has 11 residues. The CDR3 bases are TGTGCCAGCAGTGTTGGCGATGAGCAGTTCTTC. The encoded protein is CASSVGDEQFF.

The sample holds a few counts of this clonotype. The chain couples TRBV7-2 to TRBJ1-4, with D unclear. The CDR3 is 13 amino acids. Trimming removed 5 bases from V and 10 bases from J, with 14 bases in between. Germline V gene data show CDR1 as SGHTA and CDR2 as FQGNSA. The CDR3 nucleotides are TGTGCCAGCAGCCTTGACCCATCCGGAAAACTGTTTTTT. Translating gives CASSLDPSGKLFF.

Only a few counts were recorded for this clonotype. V gene TRBV15 combines with J gene TRBJ2-1, with 14 bases that match TRBD2. V lost 0 bases, J lost 7 bases, and 11 bases stayed unmatched. Germline V gene data show CDR1 as LNHNV and CDR2 as YYDKDF (reference sequence). CDR3 length: 19 residues. The CDR3, as DNA: TGTGCCACCAGCAGAGATCCCGGGACTAGCGGGAGTAGCGGGAATGAGCAGTTCTTC. Protein product: CATSRDPGTSGSSGNEQFF.

The chain links TRBV3-1 to TRBJ2-5, with 7 positions matching TRBD2. Germline-derived CDR1 and CDR2 are LGHDT and YNNKEL (reference sequence). The trim removed 5 bases at V and 6 bases at J, leaving 6 bases unmatched. The CDR3 loop spans 13 amino acids. CDR3 in DNA: TGTGCCAGCAGCACGGGGGGTCGGCAGACCCAGTACTTC. It yields the protein CASSTGGRQTQYF.

This clonotype appeared many times. The chain recombines TRBV12-3 or TRBV12-4 with TRBJ2-1; unclear D gene. The CDR3 length is 15 residues. The V end lost 6 bases, the J end lost 5 bases, and 17 bases lay between the germline ends. For the CDR3, the DNA is TGTGCCAGCAGGACCAGTAGGCGTACAGACAATGAGCAGTTCTTC. As protein: CASRTSRRTDNEQFF.

On this clonotype itself: At one of its ends the junction is not consistent with the germline gene, which may arise from a read error. This chain uses TRBV30 with TRBJ1-1; 7 bases align to TRBD1. In germline, CDR1 is GTSNPN, CDR2 SVGIG (reference sequence). The CDR3 consists of 14 residues. The DNA of the CDR3 is TGTGCCTGGAGTGTACGGGAGGGGGCCCCTGAAGCTCTCTTT. Its protein product is CAWSVREGAPEALF.

The gene calls are TRBV12-3 or TRBV12-4 and TRBJ1-5, with D unclear. Deletions cut 7 bases from V and 7 bases from J, with 11 bases between. This CDR3 comprises 12 residues. The CDR3 sequence is CASTTEGQPQHF. CDR3 nucleotides: TGTGCCAGCACCACGGAAGGCCAGCCCCAGCATTTT.

Ten or more counts support this clonotype. This chain joins TRBV7-8 and TRBJ1-1; TRBD1 aligns across 8 bases. The CDR3 totals 16 residues. The J segment lost 1 base and the V segment lost 6 bases, leaving 10 bases of the junction unmatched. Germline lookup yields CDR1 SGHVS and CDR2 FQNEAQ. The CDR3 DNA sequence: TGTGCCAGCAGTTCTAGCCGACAGGGGAGGAACACTGAAGCTTTCTTT. Translating gives CASSSSRQGRNTEAFF.

This clonotype showed up just a few times. The V and J genes are TRBV6-1 and TRBJ2-1, with 9 bases fitting TRBD2. Losses at the gene ends were 7 bases for V and 4 bases for J; bases not matched to a gene: 5. CDR1 MNHNS and CDR2 SASEGT come from the germline V gene. The length of the CDR3 is 14 residues. The CDR3 region is CASTSSGDYNEQFF. The DNA for the CDR3 is TGTGCCAGCACATCTAGCGGGGATTACAATGAGCAGTTCTTC.

Concerning this clonotype itself: The junction differs from germline at one of its ends, possibly a read error. The chain uses TRBV20-1 and TRBJ2-7, with D perhaps TRBD2 (6 bases). From germline, CDR1 is DFQATT and CDR2 SNEGSKA (reference sequence). The CDR3 contains 16 residues. The CDR3 loop is CAAGGGAVWGGYEQYF. The CDR3, as DNA: TGTGCAGCCGGTGGTGGGGCAGTCTGGGGAGGATACGAGCAGTACTTC.

Many counts were recorded for this clonotype. This chain connects TRBV30 to TRBJ1-1; 9 positions agree with TRBD1. The germline gives CDR1 GTSNPN, CDR2 SVGIG (reference sequence). The CDR3 length is 12 residues. J lost 4 bases, V lost 3 bases, and 0 bases had no gene match. The CDR3 spells CAWRDRGTEAFF. Here the CDR3 DNA reads TGTGCCTGGAGGGACAGGGGCACTGAAGCTTTCTTT. Full variable domain (outside the CDR3, taken from reference TRBV30 and TRBJ1-1): SQTIHQWPATLVQPVGSPLSLECTVEGTSNPNLYWYRQAAGRGLQLLFYSVGIGQISSEVPQNLSASRPQDRQFILSSKKLLLSDSGFYLCAWRDRGTEAFFGQGTRLTVV.

Notes on this clonotype: A much larger clone lies a single base off, so this may be a read error. The DNA of the CDR3 is TGTGCCAGCAGTTTACCAGCGGGAGGGCGAGATACGCAGTATTTT. Protein: CASSLPAGGRDTQYF. V gene TRBV28 combines with J gene TRBJ2-3; TRBD2 agrees at 10 bases. CDR3 length equals 15 residues. Germline-derived CDR1 and CDR2 are MDHEN and SYDVKM. Trimming cost V 2 bases and J 5 bases; bases outside gene matches: 4.

In its sample, this clonotype was seen a few times. The chain joins TRBV4-1 to TRBJ1-6; D possibly corresponds to TRBD1 (5 bases). Trimming left V 3 bases short and J 10 bases short, with 22 bases between. Germline CDR1 reads MGHRA; CDR2 reads YSYEKL. The CDR3 covers 17 residues. CDR3 DNA sequence: TGCGCCAGCAGCCAGGCCCCGCCAAGGGGCCTCGGGTCACCCCTCCACTTT. Translated: CASSQAPPRGLGSPLHF.

V is TRBV16 and J is TRBJ1-5; D gene uncertain. This CDR3 spans 13 amino acids. CDR1 is KGHSY and CDR2 is FQNENV in the germline V gene. Between the trimmed V and J ends, which lost 2 bases and 1 base, there was a span of 3 bases. The CDR3 DNA follows: TGTGCCAGCAGCCAAATAAGCAATCAGCCCCAGCATTTT. Its protein is CASSQISNQPQHF.

Only a few counts were recorded for this clonotype. The V call is TRBV18, the J call TRBJ1-4, with no clear D. CDR1 is KGHSH, CDR2 LQKENI, per germline. V lost 1 base to trimming and J lost 7 bases, with 13 bases between them. The CDR3 covers 15 residues. CDR3 in DNA: TGTGCCAGCTCACCACAAAACACCGCAGGTGAAAAACTGTTTTTT. It translates to CASSPQNTAGEKLFF.

This clonotype was detected ten times or more. J is TRBJ2-1 and V is TRBV30, with 14 nucleotides matching TRBD2. CDR1 is GTSNPN, CDR2 SVGIG, per germline (reference sequence). V shed 1 base, J shed 8 bases, and the junction held 7 bases outside the gene matches. The CDR3 has 16 residues. The CDR3 protein is CAWSGLAGGPFDEQFF. CDR3 nucleotides: TGTGCCTGGAGTGGACTAGCGGGAGGGCCTTTCGATGAGCAGTTCTTC. Using reference TRBV30 and TRBJ2-1 for the parts outside the CDR3, the full variable domain is SQTIHQWPATLVQPVGSPLSLECTVEGTSNPNLYWYRQAAGRGLQLLFYSVGIGQISSEVPQNLSASRPQDRQFILSSKKLLLSDSGFYLCAWSGLAGGPFDEQFFGPGTRLTVL.